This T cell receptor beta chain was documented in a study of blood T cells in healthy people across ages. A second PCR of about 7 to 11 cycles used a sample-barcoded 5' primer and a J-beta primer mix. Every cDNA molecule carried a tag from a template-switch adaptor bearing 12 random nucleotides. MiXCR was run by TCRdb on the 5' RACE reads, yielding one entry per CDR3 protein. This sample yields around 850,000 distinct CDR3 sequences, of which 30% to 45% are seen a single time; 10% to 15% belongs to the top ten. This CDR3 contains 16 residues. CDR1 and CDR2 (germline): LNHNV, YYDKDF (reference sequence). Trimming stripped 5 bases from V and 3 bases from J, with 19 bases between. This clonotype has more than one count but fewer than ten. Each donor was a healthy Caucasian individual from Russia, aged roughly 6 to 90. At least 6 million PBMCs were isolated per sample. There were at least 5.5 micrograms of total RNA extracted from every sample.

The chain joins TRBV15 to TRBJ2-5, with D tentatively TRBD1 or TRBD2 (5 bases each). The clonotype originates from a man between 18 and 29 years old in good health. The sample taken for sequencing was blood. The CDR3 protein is CATSHIYRDGEETQYF. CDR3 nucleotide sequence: TGTGCCACCAGCCACATTTACCGGGACGGAGAAGAGACCCAGTACTTC.